The 19 T cell receptor beta chains listed next were all sequenced from one sample in a study of OX40 agonist ivuxolimab in advanced cancers. TCRdb's table, derived via immunoSEQ multiplex PCR, lists solely in-frame clones and lacks some. The top ten clones hold approximately 0.52% of a sample with 30,000 to 40,000 clones, roughly 90% of them seen once. The specimen was CD4+ or CD8+ T cells sorted from blood, collected in a trial of the OX40 agonist ivuxolimab. These receptors all come from an adult with an advanced solid tumor such as melanoma, head and neck, liver or kidney cancer.

The J gene is TRBJ2-2, the V gene TRBV7-2; D unresolved. V was clipped by 5 bases and J by 5 bases, with 18 bases between them. CDR1 is SGHTA, CDR2 FQGNSA, per germline. The CDR3 loop spans 16 amino acids. CDR3 residues: CASSPRSAIGTGELFF. In DNA, the CDR3 is TGTGCCAGCAGCCCCCGGTCGGCGATTGGTACCGGGGAGCTGTTTTTT.

This rearrangement joins TRBV9 to TRBJ2-1; TRBD2 matches 8 bases. J gave up 5 bases and V 4 bases, and 26 bases lay outside the gene matches. Looked up from germline, CDR1 is SGDLS and CDR2 is YYNGEE. This CDR3 spans 21 amino acids. The CDR3 reads CASSSSPPGLVGGGYDNEQFF. As DNA, the CDR3 is TGTGCCAGCAGCTCAAGCCCACCGGGACTAGTGGGGGGGGGTTATGACAATGAGCAGTTCTTC.

The chain links TRBV6-5 to TRBJ1-4, with D unclear. The germline CDR1 and CDR2 sequences are MNHEY and SVGAGI. This CDR3 region has 13 residues. Trimming took off 10 bases at V and 7 bases at J, with 16 bases between the two ends. In nucleotides, the CDR3 is TGTGCCACAACCCCCCCAGGAGGTGAAAAACTGTTTTTT. Translated, it gives CATTPPGGEKLFF.

This clone was seen a single time. The gene calls are TRBV7-3 and TRBJ1-1; D is uncertain. V lost 0 bases and J 6 bases, leaving 14 bases between the germline ends. This CDR3 contains 15 residues. CDR1 and CDR2 (germline): SGHTA, FQGTGA. CDR3: CASSLTPGNLAEAFF. The CDR3 DNA follows: TGTGCCAGCAGCTTAACGCCGGGCAATCTCGCTGAAGCTTTCTTT.

The chain couples TRBV9 to TRBJ1-5, with D perhaps TRBD1 (5 bases). Germline values: CDR1 SGDLS, CDR2 YYNGEE. This CDR3 contains 15 residues. Trimming cost V 0 bases and J 4 bases, with 11 bases left between them. The CDR3 DNA reads as TGTGCCAGCAGCGTAGGAAGGGGCCGGAATCAGCCCCAGCATTTT. Translated: CASSVGRGRNQPQHF.

This clone occurred a few times. The conserved closing phenylalanine or tryptophan is absent in this CDR3, likely reflecting a read error. The DNA is omitted, as the CDR3 cannot be located on it reliably, and the CDR3 follows TCRdb's listing. The genes are TRBV6-5 and TRBJ1-4. The CDR3 length is 10 residues, termini included. From germline, CDR1 is MNHEY and CDR2 SVGAGI. The CDR3 loop reads CASSYSNRDV.

The rearrangement joins TRBV9 to TRBJ2-1; tentatively, D is TRBD1 or TRBD2 (5 bases each). Per the germline V gene, CDR1 is SGDLS and CDR2 is YYNGEE. V was shortened by 5 bases and J by 7 bases, with 22 bases between the two germline ends. The CDR3 has 16 amino acids. This CDR3 is CASSLGVLREGNEQFF. CDR3 DNA: TGTGCCAGCAGTTTAGGAGTGCTGCGCGAGGGGAATGAGCAGTTCTTC.

The rearrangement uses TRBV6-1 and TRBJ1-2; possibly TRBD1 for D (5 bases). Trimming cost V 7 bases and J 12 bases, with 18 bases left between them. Germline V lookup: CDR1 MNHNS, CDR2 SASEGT. CDR3 length: 12 residues. Written as DNA, the CDR3 is TGTGCCAGCATACTGAATGAGGGGCTCCACACCTTC. Amino acids: CASILNEGLHTF.

The chain uses TRBV6-5 and TRBJ1-1; D possibly corresponds to TRBD1 (6 bases). Per germline, CDR1 MNHEY and CDR2 SVGAGI. V was pared by 7 bases and J by 8 bases, with 20 bases between. The CDR3 totals 14 residues. The CDR3 region is CASKQDSPTQEAFF. In DNA, the CDR3 is TGTGCCAGCAAACAGGACAGTCCCACCCAGGAAGCTTTCTTT.

The rearrangement uses TRBV15 and TRBJ1-5, with a tentative D call TRBD1 (6 bases). There are 15 residues in the CDR3. V lost 5 bases and J lost 5, with 16 bases in between. Germline CDR1 LNHNV, CDR2 YYDKDF (reference sequence). CDR3 sequence reads: CATSGWGQPHQPQHF. The CDR3 nucleotides are TGTGCCACCAGCGGCTGGGGGCAGCCTCATCAGCCCCAGCATTTT.

The chain recombines TRBV2 with TRBJ1-2; 7 nucleotides line up with TRBD1. The length of the CDR3 is 14 residues. The J segment lost 2 bases and the V segment lost 6 bases, leaving 6 bases of the junction unmatched. Germline V gene data show CDR1 as SNHLY and CDR2 as FYNNEI. CDR3 nucleotide sequence: TGTGCCAGCAGACCCGGGACAGAGAACTATGGCTACACCTTC. Protein sequence: CASRPGTENYGYTF.

This sequence joins TRBV2 and TRBJ2-2, with 9 nucleotides matching TRBD1. Germline V gene sequence: CDR1 SNHLY, CDR2 FYNNEI. Trimming removed 10 bases from V and 5 bases from J; junction bases left unmatched: 5. The CDR3 is 13 amino acids. This CDR3 reads CATGDRATGELFF. As DNA, the CDR3 is TGTGCCACAGGGGACAGGGCTACCGGGGAGCTGTTTTTT.

This chain links TRBV27 with TRBJ2-5, with D perhaps TRBD2 (5 bases). Per the germline V gene, CDR1 is MNHEY and CDR2 is SMNVEV (reference sequence). The CDR3 covers 15 residues. The V end was cut by 0 bases, the J end by 4 bases, with 12 bases between. CDR3 coding DNA: TGTGCCAGCAGTTTATCCACTAGAGGGCGAGAGACCCAGTACTTC. This translates into CASSLSTRGRETQYF.

This clone was picked up a small number of times. The V call is TRBV7-6, the J call TRBJ2-7; the D gene is possibly TRBD2 (5 bases). The length of the CDR3 is 14 residues. Germline-derived CDR1 and CDR2 are SGHVS and FNYEAQ. Between the trimmed V and J ends, which lost 1 base and 1 base, there was a span of 8 bases. The CDR3 region has the DNA TGTGCCAGCAGCTTAGGCTCGGGGTCCTACGAGCAGTACTTC. Its translation is CASSLGSGSYEQYF.

The V gene is TRBV18, the J gene TRBJ1-5; 9 bases are a match to TRBD1. This CDR3 has 15 amino acids. The V segment lost 3 bases and the J segment 6 bases; nucleotides outside the gene matches: 6. The germline gives CDR1 KGHSH, CDR2 LQKENI. CDR3 protein: CASSPSGTGIQPQHF. CDR3 bases: TGTGCCAGCTCACCGTCCGGGACAGGGATTCAGCCCCAGCATTTT.

The chain carries TRBV18 and TRBJ1-1; no definite D call. The CDR3 loop spans 13 amino acids. The germline V gene has CDR1 KGHSH and CDR2 LQKENI. V was clipped by 5 bases and J by 0 bases, with 7 bases between them. The CDR3 nucleotides are TGTGCCAGCTCAACTACCATGAACACTGAAGCTTTCTTT. Protein sequence: CASSTTMNTEAFF.

The chain carries TRBV2 and TRBJ2-1; 7 bases fit TRBD2. The CDR3 is made up of 13 amino acids. V lost 8 bases to trimming and J lost 4 bases; unmatched junction nucleotides: 5. The germline CDR1 and CDR2 sequences are SNHLY and FYNNEI. In nucleotides, the CDR3 is TGTGCCAGCCGAGTGGGGGGGTACAATGAGCAGTTCTTC. Amino acids: CASRVGGYNEQFF.

This clone appeared a few times. This chain links TRBV12-5 with TRBJ1-5; D is unresolved. The CDR3 extends over 15 amino acids. V was clipped by 1 base and J by 4 bases, with 11 bases between them. Germline CDR1 is LGHNT and CDR2 is FRNRAP. CDR3 protein: CASGLGTATNQPQHF. The CDR3 DNA reads TGTGCTAGTGGTTTGGGGACGGCTACTAATCAGCCCCAGCATTTT.

The chain combines TRBV7-3 with TRBJ2-3; D might be TRBD1 (5 bases). The CDR3 has 14 residues. Trimming removed 5 bases at V and 0 bases at J, with 9 bases between. The germline gives CDR1 SGHTA, CDR2 FQGTGA. The CDR3 nucleotides read TGTGCCAGCAGCGAGGACACTAGCACAGATACGCAGTATTTT. It encodes CASSEDTSTDTQYF.